Each of the 2 T cell receptor beta chains below was sequenced from the same sample in a study of CD8 T cells in Susac syndrome. RNA was extracted with the RNeasy kit, and a quantity of about 0.45 to 1 ug was reverse transcribed using random hexamers. One entry per CDR3 protein results from TCRdb running MiXCR on the immunoSEQ multiplex PCR reads. The sample shows more than 85,000 distinct CDR3 sequences, just under 95% of them seen only once. Specimen: CD4+ T cells from PBMCs. All receptors come from a human donor with Susac syndrome.

The J gene is TRBJ2-1, the V gene TRBV30; D perhaps matches TRBD2 (5 bases). Looked up from germline, CDR1 is GTSNPN and CDR2 is SVGIG (reference sequence). CDR3 length equals 12 residues. V was shortened by 0 bases and J by 6 bases, with 6 bases between the two germline ends. CDR3 DNA sequence: TGTGCCTGGAGTGTAGGACTCAATGAGCAGTTCTTC. It translates to CAWSVGLNEQFF. Drawing the rest from reference TRBV30 and TRBJ2-1, the complete variable domain is SQTIHQWPATLVQPVGSPLSLECTVEGTSNPNLYWYRQAAGRGLQLLFYSVGIGQISSEVPQNLSASRPQDRQFILSSKKLLLSDSGFYLCAWSVGLNEQFFGPGTRLTVL.

This clonotype was picked up one time. V usage is TRBV6-4 and J usage is TRBJ1-1; D is perhaps TRBD1 (5 bases). The V and J ends lost 6 bases and 7 bases respectively, with 12 bases between them. The germline gives CDR1 MRHNA, CDR2 SNTAGT. This CDR3 spans 12 amino acids. The DNA for the CDR3 is TGTGCCAGCAGCGAAACTGGGGGTGAAGCTTTCTTT. Protein sequence: CASSETGGEAFF.